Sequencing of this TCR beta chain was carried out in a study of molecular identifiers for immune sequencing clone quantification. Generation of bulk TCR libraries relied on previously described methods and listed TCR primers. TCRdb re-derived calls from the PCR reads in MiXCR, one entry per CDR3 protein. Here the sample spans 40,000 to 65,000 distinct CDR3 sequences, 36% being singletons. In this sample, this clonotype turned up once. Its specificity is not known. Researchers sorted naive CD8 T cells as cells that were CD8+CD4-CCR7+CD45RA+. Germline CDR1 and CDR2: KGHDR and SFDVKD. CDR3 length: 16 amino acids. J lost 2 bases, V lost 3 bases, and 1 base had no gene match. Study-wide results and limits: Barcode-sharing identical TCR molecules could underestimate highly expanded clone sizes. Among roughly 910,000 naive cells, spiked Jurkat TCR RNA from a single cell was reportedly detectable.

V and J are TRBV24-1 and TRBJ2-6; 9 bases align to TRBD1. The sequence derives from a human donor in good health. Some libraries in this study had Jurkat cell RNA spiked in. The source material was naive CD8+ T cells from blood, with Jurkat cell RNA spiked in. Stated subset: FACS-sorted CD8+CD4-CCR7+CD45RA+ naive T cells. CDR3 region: CATSDRDRAGANVLTF. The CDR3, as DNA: TGTGCCACCAGTGATAGGGACAGGGCTGGGGCCAACGTCCTGACTTTC.